The rows below give T cell receptor beta chains drawn from one sample of a study of T cell changes during pregnancy in multiple sclerosis. Libraries were prepared by immunoSEQ multiplex PCR; TCRdb keeps only in-frame clonotypes and omits some of them. The sample has 69,000 or so clones; 75% to 95% are singletons. The specimen comprised CD4+ T cells from peripheral blood mononuclear cells, sampled in the third trimester of pregnancy. These receptors were taken from a female donor in good health, enrolled as a control in a pregnancy study. Both conserved end residues are part of each CDR3. The order of the fields is J gene, clone size, D gene, V gene, CDR3 DNA, CDR3 protein. The D gene is left open where the match is weak. Where a row states a size, it is once, few, many or the class of an expanded clone; other rows omit it.

j_gene: TRBJ2-5
abundance: .
d_gene: .
v_gene: TRBV5-1
CDR3nt: TGCGCCAGCAGCTTAGGTTCAGGGGCATCAGAGACCCAGTACTTC
CDR3aa: CASSLGSGASETQYF

j_gene: TRBJ1-3
abundance: .
d_gene: TRBD1
v_gene: TRBV6-4
CDR3nt: TGTGCCAGCAGTGACTCGAGGGACAGGGTATCCGGAAACACCATATATTTT
CDR3aa: CASSDSRDRVSGNTIYF

j_gene: TRBJ1-2
abundance: .
d_gene: .
v_gene: TRBV18
CDR3nt: TGTGCCAGCTCACCCGACAGGAACTATGGCTACACCTTC
CDR3aa: CASSPDRNYGYTF

j_gene: TRBJ1-1
abundance: .
d_gene: .
v_gene: TRBV7-9
CDR3nt: TGTGCCAGCAGCTTATTTCACGGGGTGGACACTGAAGCTTTCTTT
CDR3aa: CASSLFHGVDTEAFF

j_gene: TRBJ2-3
abundance: once
d_gene: TRBD2
v_gene: TRBV5-4
CDR3nt: TGTGCCAGCAGAGGCGACAGCGGGGGCACAGATACGCAGTATTTT
CDR3aa: CASRGDSGGTDTQYF

j_gene: TRBJ2-7
abundance: once
d_gene: .
v_gene: TRBV14
CDR3nt: TGTGCCAGCAGCCAGGTGAGCTCCTACGAGCAGTACTTC
CDR3aa: CASSQVSSYEQYF

j_gene: TRBJ1-2
abundance: .
d_gene: TRBD1
v_gene: TRBV15
CDR3nt: TGTGCCACCAGCAGAGATCGACAGGGCGATAATGGCTACACCTTC
CDR3aa: CATSRDRQGDNGYTF

j_gene: TRBJ1-1
abundance: .
d_gene: TRBD1
v_gene: TRBV9
CDR3nt: TGTGCCAGCAGCGCGGGACAGAGCATGAACACTGAAGCTTTCTTT
CDR3aa: CASSAGQSMNTEAFF

j_gene: TRBJ2-7
abundance: .
d_gene: .
v_gene: TRBV6-1
CDR3nt: TGTGCCAGCAGTGACCTACAGGGTAAGACCTTC
CDR3aa: CASSDLQGKTF

j_gene: TRBJ2-2
abundance: .
d_gene: .
v_gene: TRBV2
CDR3nt: TGTGCCAGCTCCGAGGAGGGGGCGCTTACCGGGGAGCTGTTTTTT
CDR3aa: CASSEEGALTGELFF

j_gene: TRBJ2-7
abundance: .
d_gene: .
v_gene: TRBV21-1
CDR3nt: TGTGCCAGGTTCACAGCGGGGGACTCCTACGAGCAGTACTTC
CDR3aa: CARFTAGDSYEQYF

j_gene: TRBJ2-2
abundance: .
d_gene: TRBD2
v_gene: TRBV10-3
CDR3nt: TGTGCCATCAGTGAAGGTCTAGCGGGGCGGGAGAACACCGGGGAGCTGTTTTTT
CDR3aa: CAISEGLAGRENTGELFF

j_gene: TRBJ1-5
abundance: .
d_gene: TRBD1
v_gene: TRBV2
CDR3nt: TGTGCCAGCAAACTGGACAGGGGGATGGATCAGCCCCAGCATTTT
CDR3aa: CASKLDRGMDQPQHF

j_gene: TRBJ2-3
abundance: .
d_gene: TRBD1
v_gene: TRBV6-4
CDR3nt: TGTGCCAGCAGTGACTTCTCCGGGACAGGGGATGATACGCAGTATTTT
CDR3aa: CASSDFSGTGDDTQYF

j_gene: TRBJ2-7
abundance: .
d_gene: TRBD1
v_gene: TRBV7-2
CDR3nt: TGTGCCAGCAGCCGCCAAATGGACAGGGCCTCCTACGAGCAGTACTTC
CDR3aa: CASSRQMDRASYEQYF

j_gene: TRBJ2-7
abundance: once
d_gene: .
v_gene: TRBV9
CDR3nt: TGTGCCAGCAGCCTCCCGGGGTCCGACGAGCAGTACTTC
CDR3aa: CASSLPGSDEQYF

j_gene: TRBJ2-7
abundance: .
d_gene: TRBD2
v_gene: TRBV2
CDR3nt: TGTGCCAGCAGAGAACGGGAGGTTTCCTACGAGCAGTACTTC
CDR3aa: CASREREVSYEQYF

j_gene: TRBJ2-2
abundance: few
d_gene: TRBD2
v_gene: TRBV7-2
CDR3nt: TGTGCCAGCAGCTTGGTGGCGGGAGGCACCGGGGAGCTGTTTTTT
CDR3aa: CASSLVAGGTGELFF

j_gene: TRBJ2-3
abundance: .
d_gene: TRBD1
v_gene: TRBV4-1
CDR3nt: TGCGCCAGCACCCTCCTGGCCCCCGGGACAGGGCTTTCTTTCCGCACAGATACGCAGTATTTT
CDR3aa: CASTLLAPGTGLSFRTDTQYF

j_gene: TRBJ1-2
abundance: once
d_gene: TRBD1
v_gene: TRBV30
CDR3nt: TGTGCCTGGAGGAAAAACAGGGGGCTTAACTATGGCTACACCTTC
CDR3aa: CAWRKNRGLNYGYTF

j_gene: TRBJ2-1
abundance: .
d_gene: TRBD2
v_gene: TRBV7-2
CDR3nt: TGTGCCAGCGGAGGCGGGGGGACCTACAATGAGCAGTTCTTC
CDR3aa: CASGGGGTYNEQFF

j_gene: TRBJ1-2
abundance: once
d_gene: .
v_gene: TRBV5-1
CDR3nt: TGCGCCAGCAGCTTGGTTCCAGGTAACTATGGCTACACCTTC
CDR3aa: CASSLVPGNYGYTF

j_gene: TRBJ2-3
abundance: .
d_gene: TRBD2
v_gene: TRBV7-2
CDR3nt: TGTGCCAGCAGCCTAGAGCGGGGGCCCACAGATACGCAGTATTTT
CDR3aa: CASSLERGPTDTQYF

j_gene: TRBJ2-2
abundance: .
d_gene: TRBD1
v_gene: TRBV19
CDR3nt: TGTGCCAGTAGTATAGTGACAGGGTTTGCAGGGGAGCTGTTTTTT
CDR3aa: CASSIVTGFAGELFF

j_gene: TRBJ2-2
abundance: .
d_gene: .
v_gene: TRBV15
CDR3nt: TGTGCCACCAGCAGAACACGCGTCCAGGGGTCCACAAACACCGGGGAGCTGTTTTTT
CDR3aa: CATSRTRVQGSTNTGELFF

j_gene: TRBJ2-7
abundance: .
d_gene: TRBD1
v_gene: TRBV5-6
CDR3nt: TGTGCCAGCAGCAAGATACAGGGGCTCTACGAGCAGTACTTC
CDR3aa: CASSKIQGLYEQYF

j_gene: TRBJ2-3
abundance: .
d_gene: TRBD1
v_gene: TRBV18
CDR3nt: TGTGCCAGCTCACCAAGGGACAGGGATATCACAGATACGCAGTATTTT
CDR3aa: CASSPRDRDITDTQYF

j_gene: TRBJ2-7
abundance: .
d_gene: .
v_gene: TRBV7-3
CDR3nt: TGTGCCAGCAGCCCGGGTCCCGGCGCCTCCTACGAGCAGTACTTC
CDR3aa: CASSPGPGASYEQYF

j_gene: TRBJ2-1
abundance: .
d_gene: .
v_gene: TRBV9
CDR3nt: TGTGCCAGCAGCGTAGAGGTAGGGGGGGGTCTTGCGATTTTCGGTGAGCAGTTCTTC
CDR3aa: CASSVEVGGGLAIFGEQFF

j_gene: TRBJ1-2
abundance: once
d_gene: .
v_gene: TRBV29-1
CDR3nt: TGCAGCGTAGGTAGAGGGGGCTATGGCTACACCTTC
CDR3aa: CSVGRGGYGYTF

j_gene: TRBJ2-2
abundance: .
d_gene: TRBD1
v_gene: TRBV29-1
CDR3nt: TGCAGCGTTGCCCGACAGGGGGCGCGTCACGGGGAGCTGTTTTTT
CDR3aa: CSVARQGARHGELFF

j_gene: TRBJ2-5
abundance: .
d_gene: TRBD1
v_gene: TRBV6-5
CDR3nt: TGTGCCAGCAGTTACTCGTCAGGGGGTATAGAGACCCAGTACTTC
CDR3aa: CASSYSSGGIETQYF

j_gene: TRBJ1-4
abundance: .
d_gene: .
v_gene: TRBV30
CDR3nt: TGTGCCTTGAGGGGGGGGACTAATGAAAAACTGTTTTTT
CDR3aa: CALRGGTNEKLFF

j_gene: TRBJ2-1
abundance: .
d_gene: .
v_gene: TRBV7-9
CDR3nt: TGTGCCAGCAGCTTAACGAAACAGAGCTCCTACAATGAGCAGTTCTTC
CDR3aa: CASSLTKQSSYNEQFF

j_gene: TRBJ2-5
abundance: once
d_gene: TRBD2
v_gene: TRBV15
CDR3nt: TGTGCCACCAGCCCAAATAGCGGGGGCGGGACCCAGTACTTC
CDR3aa: CATSPNSGGGTQYF

j_gene: TRBJ1-2
abundance: once
d_gene: .
v_gene: TRBV4-3
CDR3nt: TGCGCCAGCAGCCCCCAGGGGTTGGATGGCTACACCTTC
CDR3aa: CASSPQGLDGYTF

j_gene: TRBJ1-5
abundance: once
d_gene: .
v_gene: TRBV19
CDR3nt: TGTGCCAGTAGTATCGTTAGACAGCTTCATAGCAATCAGCCCCAGCATTTT
CDR3aa: CASSIVRQLHSNQPQHF

j_gene: TRBJ1-3
abundance: few
d_gene: TRBD1
v_gene: TRBV7-9
CDR3nt: TGTGCCAGCAGGACAGGGGCGCAGGGAAACACCATATATTTT
CDR3aa: CASRTGAQGNTIYF

j_gene: TRBJ2-7
abundance: .
d_gene: .
v_gene: TRBV6-5
CDR3nt: TGTGCCAGCAATACAGGGACCGAGCAGTACTTC
CDR3aa: CASNTGTEQYF

j_gene: TRBJ1-4
abundance: once
d_gene: TRBD1
v_gene: TRBV7-9
CDR3nt: TGTGCCAGCAGCGGAGGACAGGGCTCGACTAATGAAAAACTGTTTTTT
CDR3aa: CASSGGQGSTNEKLFF

j_gene: TRBJ1-4
abundance: .
d_gene: TRBD1
v_gene: TRBV15
CDR3nt: TGTGCCACCAGCAGAAAGACTATTGGACAGGGTAATGAAAAACTGTTTTTT
CDR3aa: CATSRKTIGQGNEKLFF

j_gene: TRBJ2-2
abundance: .
d_gene: .
v_gene: TRBV5-4
CDR3nt: TGTGCCAGCAGCTTGTATATCACCGGGGAGCTGTTTTTT
CDR3aa: CASSLYITGELFF

j_gene: TRBJ1-1
abundance: .
d_gene: .
v_gene: TRBV11-3
CDR3nt: TGTGCCAGCAGCTTATTAGAGGGATTCGTGACTGAAGCTTTCTTT
CDR3aa: CASSLLEGFVTEAFF

j_gene: TRBJ1-1
abundance: .
d_gene: .
v_gene: TRBV5-1
CDR3nt: TGCGCCAGCAGCTTGCTGGCGGTGGGTACTGAAGCTTTCTTT
CDR3aa: CASSLLAVGTEAFF

j_gene: TRBJ2-5
abundance: .
d_gene: TRBD1
v_gene: TRBV5-4
CDR3nt: TGTGCCAGCAGCCCCGGGACAGGGAACCGAGTGCGGGGGGAGACCCAGTACTTC
CDR3aa: CASSPGTGNRVRGETQYF